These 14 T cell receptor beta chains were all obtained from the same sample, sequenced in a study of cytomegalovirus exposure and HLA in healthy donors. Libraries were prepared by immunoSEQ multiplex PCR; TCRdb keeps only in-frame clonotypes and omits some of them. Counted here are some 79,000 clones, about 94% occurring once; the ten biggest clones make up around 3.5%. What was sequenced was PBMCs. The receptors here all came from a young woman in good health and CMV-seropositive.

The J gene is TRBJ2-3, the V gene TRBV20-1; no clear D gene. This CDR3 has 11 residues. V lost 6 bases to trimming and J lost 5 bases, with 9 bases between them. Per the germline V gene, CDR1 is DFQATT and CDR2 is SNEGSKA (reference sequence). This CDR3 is CSAPWRDTQYF. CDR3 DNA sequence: TGCAGTGCCCCTTGGAGAGATACGCAGTATTTT.

The chain's CDR3 is CASSVRGGRADTQYF. DNA for the CDR3: TGCGCCAGCAGCGTCCGGGGGGGCCGTGCAGATACGCAGTATTTT. The chain carries TRBV4-1 and TRBJ2-3; TRBD2 agrees at 8 bases. Germline CDR1 MGHRA, CDR2 YSYEKL. V shed 5 bases and J 4 bases; nucleotides not matched to a gene: 8. The CDR3 spans 15 residues.

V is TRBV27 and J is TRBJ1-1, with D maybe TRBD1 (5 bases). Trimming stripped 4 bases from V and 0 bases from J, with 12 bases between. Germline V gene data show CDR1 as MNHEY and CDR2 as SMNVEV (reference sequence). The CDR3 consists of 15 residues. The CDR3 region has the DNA TGTGCCAGCAGTTCTGGACGGGGGATGAACACTGAAGCTTTCTTT. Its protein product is CASSSGRGMNTEAFF.

This CDR3 reads CASSQSRGPMYEQYF. CDR3 coding DNA: TGTGCCAGCAGCCAATCAAGGGGGCCTATGTACGAGCAGTACTTC. The gene calls are TRBV16 and TRBJ2-7; 7 bases agree with TRBD1. This CDR3 has 15 amino acids. Germline V gene lookup returns CDR1 KGHSY and CDR2 FQNENV. J lost 4 bases, V lost 0 bases, and 6 bases had no gene match.

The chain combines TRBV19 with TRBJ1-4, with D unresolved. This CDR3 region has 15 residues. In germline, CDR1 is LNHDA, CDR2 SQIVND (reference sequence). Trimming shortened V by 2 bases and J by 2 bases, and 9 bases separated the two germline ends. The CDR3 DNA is TGTGCCAGTAGTATAAGGAGAGGGACTAATGAAAAACTGTTTTTT. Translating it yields CASSIRRGTNEKLFF.

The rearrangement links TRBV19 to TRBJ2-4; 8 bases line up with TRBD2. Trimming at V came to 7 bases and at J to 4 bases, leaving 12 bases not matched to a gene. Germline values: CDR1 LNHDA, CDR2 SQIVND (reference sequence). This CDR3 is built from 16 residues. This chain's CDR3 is CASTPGGGDSKNIQYF. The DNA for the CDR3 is TGTGCCAGTACCCCCGGGGGGGGAGATTCGAAAAACATTCAGTACTTC. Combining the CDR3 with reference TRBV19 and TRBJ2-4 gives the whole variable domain DGGITQSPKYLFRKEGQNVTLSCEQNLNHDAMYWYRQDPGQGLRLIYYSQIVNDFQKGDIAEGYSVSREKKESFPLTVTSAQKNPTAFYLCASTPGGGDSKNIQYFGAGTRLSVL.

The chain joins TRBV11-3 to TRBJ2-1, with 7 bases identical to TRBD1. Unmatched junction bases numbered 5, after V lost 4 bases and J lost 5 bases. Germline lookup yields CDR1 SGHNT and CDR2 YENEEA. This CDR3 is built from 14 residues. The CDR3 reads CASSSGQLDNEQFF. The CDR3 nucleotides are TGTGCCAGCAGCTCGGGACAGTTAGACAATGAGCAGTTCTTC. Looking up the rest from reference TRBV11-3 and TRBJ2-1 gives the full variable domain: EAGVVQSPRYKIIEKKQPVAFWCNPISGHNTLYWYLQNLGQGPELLIRYENEEAVDDSQLPKDRFSAERLKGVDSTLKIQPAELGDSAVYLCASSSGQLDNEQFFGPGTRLTVL.

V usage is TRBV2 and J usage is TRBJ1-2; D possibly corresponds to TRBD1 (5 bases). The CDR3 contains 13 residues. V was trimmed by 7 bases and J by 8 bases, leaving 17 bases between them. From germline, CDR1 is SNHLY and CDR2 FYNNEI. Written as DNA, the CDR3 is TGTGCCAGCATCTATTCCCGGGGGTCGGGCTACACCTTC. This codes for CASIYSRGSGYTF.

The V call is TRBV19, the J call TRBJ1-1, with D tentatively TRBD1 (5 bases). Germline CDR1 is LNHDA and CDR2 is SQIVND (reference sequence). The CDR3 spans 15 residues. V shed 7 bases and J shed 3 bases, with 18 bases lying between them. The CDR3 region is CASNTRGAGYTEAFF. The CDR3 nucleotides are TGTGCCAGTAACACCCGCGGGGCGGGGTACACTGAAGCTTTCTTT. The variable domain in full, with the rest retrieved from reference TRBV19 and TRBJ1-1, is DGGITQSPKYLFRKEGQNVTLSCEQNLNHDAMYWYRQDPGQGLRLIYYSQIVNDFQKGDIAEGYSVSREKKESFPLTVTSAQKNPTAFYLCASNTRGAGYTEAFFGQGTRLTVV.

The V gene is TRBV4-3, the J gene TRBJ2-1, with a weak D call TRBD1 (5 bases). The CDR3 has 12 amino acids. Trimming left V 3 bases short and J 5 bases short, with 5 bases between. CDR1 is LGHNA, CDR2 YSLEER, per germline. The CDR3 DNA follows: TGCGCCAGCAGCCAGACAGACAATGAGCAGTTCTTC. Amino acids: CASSQTDNEQFF.

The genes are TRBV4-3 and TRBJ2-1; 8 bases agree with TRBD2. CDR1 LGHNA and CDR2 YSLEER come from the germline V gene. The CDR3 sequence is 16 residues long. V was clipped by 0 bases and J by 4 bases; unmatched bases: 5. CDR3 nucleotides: TGCGCCAGCAGCCAAGATTGGGCTAGCGGGTACAATGAGCAGTTCTTC. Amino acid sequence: CASSQDWASGYNEQFF.

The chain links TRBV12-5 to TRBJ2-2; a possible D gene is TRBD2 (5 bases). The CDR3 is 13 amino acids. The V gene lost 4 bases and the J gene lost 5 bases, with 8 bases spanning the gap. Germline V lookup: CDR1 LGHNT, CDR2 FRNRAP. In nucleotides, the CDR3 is TGTGCTAGTGGTTCCCCGGGAACCGGGGAGCTGTTTTTT. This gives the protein CASGSPGTGELFF.

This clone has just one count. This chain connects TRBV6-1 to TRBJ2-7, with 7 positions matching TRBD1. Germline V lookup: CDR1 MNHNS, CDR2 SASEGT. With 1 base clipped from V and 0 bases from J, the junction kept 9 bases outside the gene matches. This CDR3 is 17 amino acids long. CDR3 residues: CASSEGGLRDSSYEQYF. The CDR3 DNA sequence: TGTGCCAGCAGTGAAGGAGGCTTGAGGGACAGCTCCTACGAGCAGTACTTC.

The CDR3 DNA is TGCGCCAGCAGCTTGGCGTACAATGAGCAGTTCTTC. Translating it yields CASSLAYNEQFF. J is TRBJ2-1 and V is TRBV5-1; D gene unclear. The germline CDR1 and CDR2 sequences are SGHRS and YFSETQ. The CDR3 has 12 amino acids. V was trimmed by 0 bases and J by 4 bases, leaving 2 bases between them.